These 10 T cell receptor beta chains were all obtained from the same sample, sequenced in a study of blood T cell repertoires in COVID-19 (dated by TCRdb to the early 2020s). The library relied on the immunoSEQ multiplex PCR assay. TCRdb mirrors the immuneACCESS table, restricted to in-frame sequences. Some clones are absent from its copies; in checked studies, under half trace to an unresolved V gene, and the reason for the others is unknown. The sample table shows roughly 27,000 clones, and nearly 90% are seen once. The ten top clones hold 1.5% to 2% of the sample. Sequenced material: peripheral blood. All receptors come from an older woman with active COVID-19.

This chain uses TRBV7-7 with TRBJ1-1, with D unclear. The CDR3 has 13 residues. V was trimmed by 0 bases and J by 5 bases, leaving 7 bases between them. Germline CDR1 is SSHAT and CDR2 is FNYEAQ (reference sequence). CDR3 DNA sequence: TGTGCCAGCAGCTTAGCGCCGGAGACTGAAGCTTTCTTT. This sequence encodes CASSLAPETEAFF.

The chain has TRBV11-2 and TRBJ2-4; D is ambiguous. This CDR3 has 16 amino acids. Trimming removed 1 base from V and 0 bases from J, with 10 bases in between. Germline lookup yields CDR1 SGHAT and CDR2 FQNNGV. As DNA, the CDR3 is TGTGCCAGCAGCTTAGGGAGCCAACTAGCCAAAAACATTCAGTACTTC. This gives the protein CASSLGSQLAKNIQYF.

The chain links TRBV6-5 to TRBJ1-1; D call uncertain. The CDR3 is 14 amino acids. V lost 5 bases to trimming and J lost 5 bases, with 15 bases between them. Germline CDR1 MNHEY, CDR2 SVGAGI. CDR3 residues: CASSPGRSRTEAFF. The CDR3, as DNA: TGTGCCAGCAGTCCCGGGAGGTCGCGAACTGAAGCTTTCTTT.

The chain carries TRBV7-8 and TRBJ2-7; 8 nucleotides line up with TRBD2. J lost 3 bases, V lost 5 bases, and 12 bases had no gene match. This CDR3 is 16 amino acids long. Germline V lookup: CDR1 SGHVS, CDR2 FQNEAQ. The CDR3 DNA is TGTGCCAGCAGCGAGAAAGCGGGAGTCGGCCGCTACGAGCAGTACTTC. This gives the protein CASSEKAGVGRYEQYF.

CDR3 in DNA: TGCGCCAGCAGCTGGGGCGGGACTCCTGGGGGAGCTGAAGCTTTCTTT. Translation gives CASSWGGTPGGAEAFF. The chain has TRBV5-1 and TRBJ1-1, with D possibly matching TRBD1 (5 bases). The CDR3 sequence is 16 residues long. Germline V lookup: CDR1 SGHRS, CDR2 YFSETQ. Trimming left V 3 bases short and J 6 bases short, with 21 bases between.

A single count supports this clone. This chain's CDR3 is CSASKQGSGGYTF. The CDR3 DNA reads TGCAGTGCTAGTAAACAGGGTAGTGGAGGCTACACCTTC. The rearrangement uses TRBV20-1 and TRBJ1-2; D perhaps matches TRBD1 (6 bases). The CDR3 spans 13 residues. Trimming left V 3 bases short and J 8 bases short, with 16 bases between. CDR1 and CDR2 from the germline V gene are DFQATT and SNEGSKA (reference sequence).

The J gene is TRBJ2-7, the V gene TRBV7-9; 9 nucleotides align to TRBD2. CDR3 length equals 16 residues. Germline V gives CDR1 SEHNR, CDR2 FQNEAQ (reference sequence). V dropped 1 base and J dropped 2; count of bases not matched to a gene: 6. CDR3 bases: TGTGCCAGCAGCTTAGTCGGTAGCGGGGGAACCTACGAGCAGTACTTC. Its protein product is CASSLVGSGGTYEQYF.

This chain joins TRBV9 and TRBJ2-2; D uncertain. Between the trimmed V and J ends, which lost 4 bases and 2 bases, there was a span of 9 bases. CDR1 is SGDLS and CDR2 is YYNGEE in the germline V gene. The CDR3 runs to 14 residues. CDR3 sequence reads: CASSPRANTGELFF. DNA of the CDR3: TGTGCCAGCAGCCCGAGAGCAAACACCGGGGAGCTGTTTTTT.

The chain is built from TRBV6-6 and TRBJ2-2; D is ambiguous. V gave up 6 bases and J gave up 1 base, with 12 bases separating them. The CDR3 runs 15 residues. Germline CDR1 MNHNY, CDR2 SVGAGI (reference sequence). For the CDR3, the DNA is TGTGCCAGCAGCCCTCGTACCAGGAACACCGGGGAGCTGTTTTTT. Amino acid sequence: CASSPRTRNTGELFF.

The V and J genes are TRBV7-9 and TRBJ1-2; D possibly corresponds to TRBD1 (5 bases). This CDR3 region has 15 residues. Germline assignment: CDR1 SEHNR and CDR2 FQNEAQ (reference sequence). V dropped 1 base and J dropped 2 bases, with 11 bases sitting between them. The CDR3 sequence is CASSLGQNHNYGYTF. The CDR3 nucleotides are TGTGCCAGCAGCTTAGGACAGAATCACAACTATGGCTACACCTTC.